The rows below give T cell receptor beta chains drawn from one sample of a study of post-analysis software for immune sequencing data. TCRdb redid the calling of the PCR reads with MiXCR, one entry per CDR3 protein. The sample yields hundreds of thousands of distinct CDR3 sequences, approximately 59% seen once. The specimen sequenced was blood. The receptors shown here come from a girl aged 2 to 9 with multiple sclerosis. Each CDR3 is given with its conserved first and last residue. A D gene is named only where the DNA matches it firmly. Where a row states a size, it is once, few, many or the class of an expanded clone; other rows omit it.

clone size	V gene	D gene	J gene	CDR3 protein	CDR3 DNA
.	TRBV7-9	.	TRBJ2-7	CASSPVGARNEQYF	TGTGCCAGCAGCCCCGTGGGGGCGAGGAACGAGCAGTACTTC
.	TRBV4-1	TRBD1	TRBJ2-3	CASSHADRAFITDTQYF	TGCGCCAGCAGCCATGCGGACAGGGCTTTCATCACAGATACGCAGTATTTT
.	TRBV4-1	.	TRBJ2-1	CASSQDAALFF	TGCGCCAGCAGCCAAGACGCCGCATTGTTCTTC
few	TRBV4-3	.	TRBJ2-3	CASSQVEGVDTDTQYF	TGCGCCAGCAGCCAAGTGGAGGGGGTTGACACAGATACGCAGTATTTT
.	TRBV12-3/TRBV12-4	.	TRBJ2-7	CASSPHVGDEQYF	TGTGCCAGCAGTCCCCATGTCGGGGACGAGCAGTACTTC
.	TRBV12-3/TRBV12-4	TRBD1	TRBJ1-2	CASSRQGAPDYGYTF	TGTGCCAGCAGTCGACAGGGGGCGCCGGACTATGGCTACACCTTC
.	TRBV3-1	.	TRBJ1-2	CASSATGTGNLYGYTF	TGTGCCAGCAGCGCGACCGGGACGGGCAATTTGTATGGCTACACCTTC
.	TRBV20-1	.	TRBJ1-5	CSAREGAGLQPQHF	TGCAGTGCTAGAGAAGGGGCAGGGCTTCAGCCCCAGCATTTT
few	TRBV10-2	TRBD2	TRBJ2-7	CASAPGLASYEQYF	TGCGCCAGCGCCCCGGGACTAGCTTCCTACGAGCAGTACTTC
.	TRBV7-2	.	TRBJ2-3	CASSFTLKDTQYF	TGTGCCAGCAGCTTCACCTTAAAGGATACGCAGTATTTT
.	TRBV10-1	.	TRBJ2-3	CASSEANRVEGTDTQYF	TGCGCCAGCAGTGAGGCCAACAGGGTGGAGGGCACAGATACGCAGTATTTT
.	TRBV20-1	.	TRBJ2-7	CSATAGLDEQYF	TGCAGTGCTACCGCAGGGTTGGACGAGCAGTACTTC
.	TRBV5-1	TRBD1	TRBJ1-4	CASSSGQGREKLFF	TGCGCCAGCAGCTCCGGACAGGGGAGAGAAAAACTGTTTTTT
.	TRBV29-1	.	TRBJ2-5	CSVGMRLEVETQYF	TGCAGCGTTGGAATGAGACTAGAAGTGGAGACCCAGTACTTC
few	TRBV30	.	TRBJ2-5	CAWSYSVETQYF	TGTGCCTGGAGTTACAGCGTAGAGACCCAGTACTTC
.	TRBV6-2/TRBV6-3	TRBD2	TRBJ2-7	CASSYPERGGSYEQYF	TGTGCCAGCAGTTACCCCGAGCGGGGGGGCTCCTACGAGCAGTACTTC
.	TRBV12-3/TRBV12-4	TRBD1	TRBJ1-5	CASSETWTGFNQPQHF	TGTGCCAGCAGTGAAACCTGGACAGGGTTTAATCAGCCCCAGCATTTT
few	TRBV7-9	.	TRBJ2-3	CASTQWRGRGTDTQYF	TGTGCCAGCACCCAGTGGCGGGGAAGGGGAACAGATACGCAGTATTTT
.	TRBV3-1	.	TRBJ2-5	CASSPRLIGETQYF	TGTGCCAGCAGCCCTCGCTTGATCGGAGAGACCCAGTACTTC
.	TRBV19	.	TRBJ1-2	CASSRNGGYTF	TGTGCCAGTAGTAGGAATGGAGGCTACACCTTC
.	TRBV5-1	.	TRBJ2-7	CASRRDLSSYEQYF	TGCGCCAGCAGACGGGACTTGAGCTCCTACGAGCAGTACTTC
.	TRBV6-1	.	TRBJ2-3	CASSEGSWLADTQYF	TGTGCCAGCAGTGAAGGAAGTTGGCTCGCAGATACGCAGTATTTT
.	TRBV11-2	TRBD2	TRBJ2-1	CASIRVRGREGDEQFF	TGTGCCAGCATCCGGGTTAGGGGCAGGGAGGGCGATGAGCAGTTCTTC
.	TRBV6-2/TRBV6-3	TRBD2	TRBJ2-1	CASSGSGGAGNEQFF	TGTGCCAGCAGCGGTAGCGGGGGGGCCGGCAATGAGCAGTTCTTC
.	TRBV6-2/TRBV6-3	TRBD1	TRBJ2-3	CASRGQGARTQYF	TGTGCCAGCCGTGGACAGGGGGCGAGGACGCAGTATTTT
.	TRBV7-9	.	TRBJ2-7	CASSHVNEQYF	TGTGCCAGCAGCCATGTCAACGAGCAGTACTTC
.	TRBV7-3	TRBD2	TRBJ2-5	CASSSKRGEGETQYF	TGTGCCAGCAGCTCTAAGCGGGGTGAAGGAGAGACCCAGTACTTC
.	TRBV7-2	.	TRBJ2-1	CASSSSSMNEQFF	TGTGCCAGCAGCTCATCTAGCATGAATGAGCAGTTCTTC
.	TRBV12-3/TRBV12-4	.	TRBJ2-7	CASSFLRAEQYF	TGTGCCAGCAGTTTTCTGCGGGCCGAGCAGTACTTC
.	TRBV7-2	.	TRBJ1-2	CASSLDFLLGYTF	TGTGCCAGCAGCTTAGACTTCCTCTTGGGCTACACCTTC
.	TRBV15	TRBD2	TRBJ2-1	CAIGPGLAGGGEQFF	TGTGCCATCGGACCGGGACTAGCGGGAGGAGGTGAGCAGTTCTTC
.	TRBV29-1	.	TRBJ1-2	CSVAGRGSYGYTF	TGCAGCGTTGCCGGTCGGGGGTCTTATGGCTACACCTTC
few	TRBV7-9	.	TRBJ2-1	CASSGGARQFF	TGTGCCAGCAGTGGGGGGGCACGGCAGTTCTTC
.	TRBV28	TRBD2	TRBJ2-2	CASSLVQAGGNTGELFF	TGTGCCAGCAGTTTAGTACAGGCGGGGGGGAACACCGGGGAGCTGTTTTTT
.	TRBV4-1	TRBD1	TRBJ2-1	CASSQLKLGSRDRAYNEQFF	TGCGCCAGCAGCCAACTCAAACTCGGGTCCCGGGACAGAGCCTACAATGAGCAGTTCTTC
.	TRBV5-1	.	TRBJ1-2	CASSLAERSLGYTF	TGCGCCAGCAGCTTGGCCGAGAGAAGCCTAGGCTACACCTTC
.	TRBV4-3	TRBD1	TRBJ2-1	CASSQGDRGLPEQFF	TGCGCCAGCAGCCAAGGGGACAGGGGGCTGCCTGAGCAGTTCTTC
few	TRBV28	.	TRBJ2-3	CASSFLLRGRPDTQYF	TGTGCCAGCAGTTTCCTCCTCCGGGGGCGTCCGGATACGCAGTATTTT
few	TRBV7-9	.	TRBJ2-1	CASSLYREYNEQFF	TGTGCCAGCAGCTTATACAGGGAATACAATGAGCAGTTCTTC
.	TRBV2	.	TRBJ2-1	CVSRSRGNPGEQFF	TGTGTCAGCAGATCTCGGGGAAACCCTGGTGAGCAGTTCTTC
few	TRBV11-2	.	TRBJ1-2	CASSSVTRANYGYTF	TGTGCCAGCAGCTCGGTCACAAGAGCTAACTATGGCTACACCTTC